This T cell receptor beta chain comes out of a study of T cell responses to AZD1222 COVID-19 vaccine. Findings and caveats of the study: Breadth and depth of Spike-specific TCRs rose after two AZD1222 doses. The donors showed a predominance of white British ancestry and of females, with possible underestimation of clonal diversity. Baseline testing showed seropositivity in only 5 or 6 AZD1222 recipients.

With respect to this clone: Its specificity is unknown.

Per germline, CDR1 MGHDK and CDR2 SYGVNS. V was trimmed by 4 bases and J by 7 bases, leaving 11 bases between them. This CDR3 is 14 amino acids long. TCRdb keeps only in-frame clones here, not all; method: immunoSEQ multiplex PCR. The sample lists some 190,000 clones, less than 95% occurring once. This chain joins TRBV25-1 and TRBJ1-6; D is undetermined. Sequenced here: peripheral blood, sampled 28 days after the second dose of the MenACWY control vaccine. The sequence was obtained from an adult who received the MenACWY meningococcal vaccine as a control. CDR3 sequence (DNA): TGTGCCAGCAGTGGGGTACCGAAAAATTCACCCCTCCACTTT. Translated: CASSGVPKNSPLHF.